This TCR beta chain was retrieved from a study of blood T cells in healthy people across ages. Overall study findings and caveats: Naive CD4+ cells and diversity were both higher in long-lived donors than in aged donors. Older age coincided with a roughly linear decline in TCR beta diversity per million T cells.

It was with a sample-barcoded 5' primer and a J-beta primer mix that a second PCR of roughly 7 to 12 cycles was run. TCRdb analysed the 5' RACE reads with MiXCR anew, one entry per CDR3 protein. This table holds 710,000 or so distinct CDR3 sequences, about 20% found once. This CDR3 contains 16 residues. With V trimmed by 1 base and J by 2 bases, 7 bases remained unmatched. Germline V gene data show CDR1 as KGHSH and CDR2 as LQKENI. Of note for this clonotype: What it binds is unknown.

The chain couples TRBV18 to TRBJ2-7; 8 nucleotides agree with TRBD1. This receptor was taken from a man aged 65 to 85 in good health. The specimen sequenced was blood. The CDR3 is CASSPRGQGIPYEQYF. CDR3 nucleotides: TGTGCCAGCTCACCACGTGGACAGGGAATACCCTACGAGCAGTACTTC.